This T cell receptor (delta chain) was recorded in a study of gamma-delta T cells after stem cell transplantation. This clone was counted only a few times. A much more abundant neighbour one base away suggests this may be a read error. TCRdb redid the clone calls on the RT-PCR reads with CATT. The sample contains about 1,500 delta-chain clones, roughly a fifth of which appear only once. The CDR3 is 15 amino acids. Germline V CDR1 and CDR2: GEAIGNYY, EKD. The V and J ends lost 6 bases and 8 bases, in that order; junction bases with no gene match: 12. Sequencing was carried out using gamma-delta T cells. The V gene is TRDV2, the J gene TRDJ1; 12 bases are a match to TRDD3. This TCR derives from a human donor. It is not recorded whose cells these are; they may come from a transplant donor. CDR3 nucleotides: TGTGCCTGTAACGAAATTCTGGGGGATACGCGGAAACTCATCTTT. This encodes CACNEILGDTRKLIF.